This TCR beta chain came from a study of blood T cell repertoires in COVID-19. Study background: The United States, Italy and Spain provided the acute and convalescent COVID-19 samples. PBMCs, B-cell-depleted T cells, or T cells were the source of the cDNA or gDNA that made up the material.

Method: immunoSEQ multiplex PCR; TCRdb's copy keeps in-frame clones and lacks some. The data hold some 65,000 clones, with about 90% observed a single time. CDR3 length: 14 residues. Trimming pared 1 base from V and 2 bases from J, leaving 8 bases between. The germline gives CDR1 SGHAT, CDR2 FQNNGV. The clonotype comes from a man aged 50-60 years with COVID-19, enrolled during active disease. V usage is TRBV11-2 and J usage is TRBJ2-5; D is undetermined. The sequenced material came from peripheral blood. The CDR3 DNA sequence: TGTGCCAGCAGCTTAGGGGCCTCGCAAGAGACCCAGTACTTC. As protein: CASSLGASQETQYF.